These 14 T cell receptor beta chains originate from one sample sequenced in a study of blood T cells in healthy people across ages. Sample-barcoded 5' priming and a J-beta primer mix drove a second PCR of roughly 6 to 12 cycles. TCRdb recomputed calls from the 5' RACE reads with MiXCR, one row per CDR3 protein. The data contain hundreds of thousands of distinct CDR3 sequences, approximately 25% of them singletons. These data also formed part of another study, on T cells of mothers and their children.

The specimen was blood. These receptors were obtained from a boy younger than 18 in good health.

A few counts support this clonotype. The V call is TRBV5-6, the J call TRBJ2-2, with TRBD1 matching 7 bases. This CDR3 has 17 amino acids. Germline trimming cut 2 bases from V and 4 bases from J; bases unmatched to any gene: 11. Germline CDR1 reads SGHDT; CDR2 reads YYEEEE. CDR3 in DNA: TGTGCCAGCAGCTTTTGGGACAGACCTTCGGGCACCGGGGAGCTGTTTTTT. Translating it yields CASSFWDRPSGTGELFF.

This clonotype was counted a few times. V and J are TRBV29-1 and TRBJ2-5, with D tentatively TRBD2 (5 bases). With the DNA end fitting TRBJ2-1 better, the J assignment may be wrong. Looked up from germline, CDR1 is SQVTM and CDR2 is ANQGSEA. The CDR3 runs to 12 residues. CDR3 DNA: TGCAGCGTCGCGGACTCCCCGACTGAGCAGTTCTTC. Translated: CSVADSPTEQFF.

The rearrangement uses TRBV7-9 and TRBJ2-1; 16 positions agree with TRBD2. Per germline, CDR1 SEHNR and CDR2 FQNEAQ (reference sequence). The CDR3 has 18 amino acids. V shed 4 bases and J 1 base; nucleotides not matched to a gene: 4. As DNA, the CDR3 is TGTGCCAGCAGCTCCTCGGGACTAGCGGGAGGGTCCTACAATGAGCAGTTCTTC. Translated: CASSSSGLAGGSYNEQFF. Full variable domain (outside the CDR3, taken from reference TRBV7-9 and TRBJ2-1): DTGVSQNPRHKITKRGQNVTFRCDPISEHNRLYWYRQTLGQGPEFLTYFQNEAQLEKSRLLSDRFSAERPKGSFSTLEIQRTEQGDSAMYLCASSSSGLAGGSYNEQFFGPGTRLTVL.

The table lists this clonotype with a few counts. This chain uses TRBV4-1 with TRBJ2-3; 12 nucleotides match TRBD2. Germline values: CDR1 MGHRA, CDR2 YSYEKL. The J segment lost 2 bases and the V segment lost 2 bases, leaving 2 bases of the junction unmatched. This CDR3 has 16 residues. The CDR3 sequence is CASSQRTSGTTDTQYF. The CDR3 DNA sequence: TGCGCCAGCAGCCAAAGGACTAGCGGGACCACAGATACGCAGTATTTT.

Note on this clonotype: An end of the junction differs from the germline gene, which may be a read error. This rearrangement joins TRBV19 to TRBJ1-4; D might be TRBD1 (5 bases). Germline V lookup: CDR1 LNHDA, CDR2 SQIVND (reference sequence). This CDR3 is 14 amino acids long. In nucleotides, the CDR3 is TGTGCCAGTAGTATGGGACTGGGAAATGGAAAACTGTTTTTT. It translates to CASSMGLGNGKLFF.

The table lists this clonotype with a few counts. The chain has TRBV9 and TRBJ1-4; no definite D call. CDR1 is SGDLS, CDR2 YYNGEE, per germline. Trimming removed 4 bases at V and 0 bases at J, with 16 bases between. CDR3 length: 17 residues. CDR3 sequence reads: CASSSRPLRATNEKLFF. The CDR3 DNA sequence: TGTGCCAGCAGCTCACGTCCCTTACGTGCAACTAATGAAAAACTGTTTTTT.

The J gene is TRBJ2-5, the V gene TRBV27; D may correspond to TRBD1 or TRBD2 (5 bases each). V was cut by 5 bases and J by 4 bases, with 17 bases left in between. The V gene's germline CDR1 is MNHEY and CDR2 SMNVEV (reference sequence). This CDR3 contains 15 residues. CDR3 in amino acids: CASSPLGGGGETQYF. In DNA, the CDR3 is TGTGCCAGCAGTCCCCTCGGCGGTGGGGGAGAGACCCAGTACTTC.

Details on this clonotype: The germline gene is not matched at one end of the junction; a read error may be the cause. The chain employs TRBV20-1 and TRBJ2-5; D possibly matches TRBD1 or TRBD2 (5 bases each). CDR1 is DFQATT, CDR2 SNEGSKA, per germline (reference sequence). The CDR3 is 15 amino acids. CDR3 loop: CSARDGDNATDEQLF. The CDR3 DNA reads as TGCAGTGCTAGAGACGGGGATAACGCGACAGATGAGCAGTTATTC.

V usage is TRBV7-3 and J usage is TRBJ1-1; D unclear. Germline V gene sequence: CDR1 SGHTA, CDR2 FQGTGA. The V gene lost 1 base and the J gene lost 4 bases, with 7 bases spanning the gap. The CDR3 has 13 amino acids. In DNA form, the CDR3 reads TGTGCCAGCAGCTTAATCCCCGGCACTGAAGCTTTCTTT. Protein: CASSLIPGTEAFF.

The chain combines TRBV7-9 with TRBJ2-1, with D perhaps TRBD1 (6 bases). The DNA end is a closer match to TRBJ2-7, so the J assignment may be wrong. The germline CDR1 and CDR2 sequences are SEHNR and FQNEAQ (reference sequence). The CDR3 loop spans 15 amino acids. This CDR3 is CASSSRGAAGYEQYF. The CDR3, as DNA: TGTGCCAGCAGCTCCAGGGGTGCCGCCGGCTACGAGCAGTACTTC.

The rearrangement links TRBV20-1 to TRBJ1-5, with 7 bases fitting TRBD1. The CDR3 extends over 15 amino acids. V shed 6 bases, J shed 2 bases, and the junction held 10 bases outside the gene matches. From germline, CDR1 is DFQATT and CDR2 SNEGSKA (reference sequence). This chain's CDR3 is CSANRQGNGNQPQHF. CDR3 nucleotide sequence: TGCAGTGCAAATAGACAGGGAAACGGCAATCAGCCCCAGCATTTT.

This clonotype was recorded a few times. The gene calls are TRBV7-2 and TRBJ2-7, with 9 bases matching TRBD2. V was clipped by 0 bases and J by 0 bases; unmatched bases: 6. CDR3 length: 17 residues. CDR1 is SGHTA, CDR2 FQGNSA, per germline. The CDR3 sequence is CASSLATSGMSSYEQYF. CDR3 DNA: TGTGCCAGCAGCTTAGCGACTAGCGGAATGAGCTCCTACGAGCAGTACTTC.

This chain connects TRBV20-1 to TRBJ2-7; the match to TRBD2 covers 9 bases. This CDR3 has 13 residues. The V and J ends lost 5 bases and 0 bases, in that order; junction bases with no gene match: 2. Germline V gene lookup returns CDR1 DFQATT and CDR2 SNEGSKA (reference sequence). CDR3 nucleotides: TGCAGTGCTGTAGCGGGGGACTCCTACGAGCAGTACTTC. Its protein is CSAVAGDSYEQYF.

This clonotype turned up a few times. The V call is TRBV3-1, the J call TRBJ1-4; D gene uncertain. Germline V gene data show CDR1 as LGHDT and CDR2 as YNNKEL (reference sequence). V was trimmed by 2 bases and J by 0 bases, leaving 10 bases between them. The CDR3 has 16 amino acids. Written as DNA, the CDR3 is TGTGCCAGCAGCCAACGGTGGGGTGCAACTAATGAAAAACTGTTTTTT. It yields the protein CASSQRWGATNEKLFF.